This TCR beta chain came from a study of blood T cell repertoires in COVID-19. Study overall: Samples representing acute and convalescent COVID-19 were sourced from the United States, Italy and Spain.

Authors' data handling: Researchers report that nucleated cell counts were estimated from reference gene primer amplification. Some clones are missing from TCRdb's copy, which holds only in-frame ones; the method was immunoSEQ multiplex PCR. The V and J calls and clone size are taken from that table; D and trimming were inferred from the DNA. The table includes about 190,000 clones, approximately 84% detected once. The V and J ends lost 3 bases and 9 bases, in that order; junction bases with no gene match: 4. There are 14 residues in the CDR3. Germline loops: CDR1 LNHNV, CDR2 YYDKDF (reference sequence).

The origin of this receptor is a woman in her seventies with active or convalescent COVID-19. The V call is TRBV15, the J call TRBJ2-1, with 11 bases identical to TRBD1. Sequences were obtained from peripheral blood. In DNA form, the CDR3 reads TGTGCCACCAGCAGGGACAGGGGGCCCGGTGAGCAGTTCTTC. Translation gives CATSRDRGPGEQFF.